This entry lists 24 T cell receptor beta chains sequenced from one sample in a study of Graves' ophthalmopathy and Graves' hyperthyroidism. Using RNA transcripts, the TCR beta CDR3 regions were amplified. HTBI primers served in a first-round RT-PCR, which a second-round multiplex PCR followed. Each CDR3 protein is one row after TCRdb ran MiXCR on the multiplex PCR reads. This table has more than 40,000 distinct CDR3 sequences, over 45% appearing once. Material: peripheral blood. The receptors were gathered from an adult man with Graves' ophthalmopathy.

The chain has TRBV2 and TRBJ2-1; 9 bases are shared with TRBD2. The CDR3 is 15 amino acids. Trimming took 7 bases from V and 7 from J; bases not matched to a gene: 11. Germline-derived CDR1 and CDR2 are SNHLY and FYNNEI. The CDR3 is CASKAPLAGANEQFF. Written as DNA, the CDR3 is TGTGCCAGCAAGGCTCCTTTAGCGGGGGCAAATGAGCAGTTCTTC.

CDR3 sequence reads: CASSDSMREDSYEQYF. The CDR3 bases are TGTGCCAGCAGTGACTCTATGCGGGAGGACTCCTACGAGCAGTACTTC. The chain employs TRBV6-4 and TRBJ2-7, with TRBD2 identical over 8 bases. Looked up from germline, CDR1 is MRHNA and CDR2 is SNTAGT. CDR3 length: 16 amino acids. With 0 bases clipped from V and 0 bases from J, the junction kept 4 bases outside the gene matches.

The table lists this clonotype with many counts. The chain links TRBV5-1 to TRBJ2-3, with TRBD1 matching 7 bases. CDR1 SGHRS and CDR2 YFSETQ come from the germline V gene. This CDR3 is 18 amino acids long. V lost 3 bases and J lost 4; bases outside the gene matches: 17. CDR3 sequence reads: CASSYRQGVGFVSDTQYF. CDR3 bases: TGCGCCAGCAGCTATCGACAGGGTGTGGGGTTTGTTTCAGATACGCAGTATTTT.

This clonotype was counted once. V and J are TRBV5-1 and TRBJ2-3; perhaps TRBD2 as D (5 bases). The CDR3 loop spans 17 amino acids. V was cut by 0 bases and J by 6 bases, with 20 bases left in between. The germline gives CDR1 SGHRS, CDR2 YFSETQ. CDR3 protein: CASSLVLRLAATDTQYF. The DNA for the CDR3 is TGCGCCAGCAGCTTGGTGTTGAGGCTAGCTGCAACTGATACGCAGTATTTT.

A word on this clonotype: A read error may account for a junction end that differs from germline. V gene TRBV20-1 combines with J gene TRBJ2-1; 10 positions match TRBD2. CDR1 and CDR2 from the germline V gene are DFQATT and SNEGSKA (reference sequence). The CDR3 spans 14 residues. The DNA for the CDR3 is TGCAGTGCTAGAGATTCAGCTAGCGGGAGAAGGCGGCTCTTC. It encodes CSARDSASGRRRLF.

This clonotype was seen repeatedly, ten times or more. The gene calls are TRBV6-1 and TRBJ1-1; no firm D call. Trimming stripped 0 bases from V and 8 bases from J, with 7 bases between. The CDR3 contains 12 residues. CDR1 is MNHNS, CDR2 SASEGT, per germline. The CDR3 reads CASSEAGREAFF. The CDR3 coding sequence is TGTGCCAGCAGTGAAGCCGGCCGGGAAGCTTTCTTT.

The chain has TRBV20-1 and TRBJ2-3; 11 nucleotides line up with TRBD1. V trimming: 2 bases; J trimming: 6 bases; junction bases outside the gene matches: 10. Germline V CDR1 and CDR2: DFQATT, SNEGSKA (reference sequence). There are 16 residues in the CDR3. Written as DNA, the CDR3 is TGCAGTGCTAGACCTCTCCGGGACAGGGGGGGGGATACGCAGTATTTT. Its translation: CSARPLRDRGGDTQYF.

A remark on this clonotype: The junction and the germline gene differ at one end; a read error may be behind it. The gene calls are TRBV7-8 and TRBJ2-6; 11 bases agree with TRBD1. Per the germline V gene, CDR1 is SGHVS and CDR2 is FQNEAQ. The CDR3 has 19 amino acids. The DNA of the CDR3 is TGTGCCAGCAGCTTAGTCGGACAGGGGGCTACACGTGGGGCCAACGGCCTGACTTTC. It specifies CASSLVGQGATRGANGLTF.

This clonotype has a count of ten or more. This chain links TRBV6-4 with TRBJ2-3; 8 bases are a match to TRBD2. Germline values: CDR1 MRHNA, CDR2 SNTAGT. The CDR3 runs 14 residues. J was trimmed by 6 bases and V by 10 bases; bases with no gene match: 12. In DNA form, the CDR3 reads TGTGCCATCGGGACTAGAGGGTTTTGGGATACGCAGTATTTT. Amino acid sequence: CAIGTRGFWDTQYF.

Only one count was recorded for this clonotype. The chain combines TRBV2 with TRBJ1-3; no clear D. Germline V CDR1 and CDR2: SNHLY, FYNNEI. The ends were cut back, 11 bases at V and 4 bases at J, with 12 bases in the middle. This CDR3 has 12 amino acids. This CDR3 is CAGRLAGNTIYF. The CDR3 bases are TGTGCCGGACGACTAGCGGGAAACACCATATATTTT. Filled out from reference TRBV2 and TRBJ1-3, the complete variable domain reads EPEVTQTPSHQVTQMGQEVILRCVPISNHLYFYWYRQILGQKVEFLVSFYNNEISEKSEIFDDQFSVERPDGSNFTLKIRSTKLEDSAMYFCAGRLAGNTIYFGEGSWLTVV.

The sample holds a few counts of this clonotype. The chain recombines TRBV29-1 with TRBJ1-1, with D uncertain. The V and J ends lost 3 bases and 7 bases respectively, with 15 bases between them. From germline, CDR1 is SQVTM and CDR2 ANQGSEA. This CDR3 comprises 13 residues. CDR3 region: CSVDRIDRNEAFF. The CDR3, as DNA: TGCAGCGTTGACAGGATCGATCGGAATGAAGCTTTCTTT. The entire variable domain, with the rest obtained from reference TRBV29-1 and TRBJ1-1, is as follows: SAVISQKPSRDICQRGTSLTIQCQVDSQVTMMFWYRQQPGQSLTLIATANQGSEATYESGFVIDKFPISRPNLTFSTLTVSNMSPEDSSIYLCSVDRIDRNEAFFGQGTRLTVV.

The rearrangement links TRBV19 to TRBJ2-7; the match to TRBD1 covers 7 bases. From germline, CDR1 is LNHDA and CDR2 SQIVND (reference sequence). The length of the CDR3 is 14 residues. V shed 5 bases and J 2 bases; nucleotides not matched to a gene: 6. CDR3 sequence: CASSSRQGPYEQYF. The CDR3 DNA is TGTGCCAGTAGTTCTCGACAGGGACCCTACGAGCAGTACTTC.

For this clonotype: The conserved closing phenylalanine or tryptophan is absent in this CDR3, likely reflecting a read error. V is TRBV7-3 and J is TRBJ2-1; D is possibly TRBD1 (5 bases). CDR1 is SGHTA, CDR2 FQGTGA, per germline. The CDR3 is 14 amino acids. CDR3 nucleotide sequence: TGTGCCAGCAGCTTACTTAGGGGAACCAATGGGCAGTTCTTA. This encodes CASSLLRGTNGQFL.

The gene calls are TRBV10-3 and TRBJ2-7; 7 nucleotides match TRBD1. CDR1 and CDR2 (germline): ENHRY, SYGVKD. The CDR3 is made up of 13 amino acids. The V segment lost 9 bases and the J segment 0 bases; nucleotides outside the gene matches: 5. The DNA for the CDR3 is TGTGCCATTGGGACAGCCGTCTCCTACGAGCAGTACTTC. Its translation is CAIGTAVSYEQYF.

This clonotype was seen at least ten times. The chain links TRBV27 to TRBJ2-7; 8 nucleotides align to TRBD1. The CDR3 is 15 amino acids. Germline lookup yields CDR1 MNHEY and CDR2 SMNVEV (reference sequence). V trimming: 3 bases; J trimming: 4 bases; junction bases outside the gene matches: 8. DNA of the CDR3: TGTGCCAGCAGTTTCGCAGGGGGCGCGAGTTACGAGCAGTACTTC. Translating it yields CASSFAGGASYEQYF.

This clonotype was detected many times. The chain has TRBV7-9 and TRBJ2-4; D remains ambiguous. Germline assignment: CDR1 SEHNR and CDR2 FQNEAQ (reference sequence). Trimming took off 0 bases at V and 1 base at J, with 7 bases between the two ends. CDR3 size: 15 residues. CDR3 bases: TGTGCCAGCAGCTTAGCGGGGATGGCCAAAAACATTCAGTACTTC. This encodes CASSLAGMAKNIQYF.

The rearrangement joins TRBV7-9 to TRBJ2-7, with D possibly matching TRBD1 (6 bases). The CDR3 extends over 15 amino acids. Germline CDR1 and CDR2: SEHNR and FQNEAQ (reference sequence). V was shortened by 5 bases and J by 0 bases, with 14 bases between the two germline ends. The CDR3 nucleotides read TGTGCCAGCAGCCGAAGACAGGCTGGCTCCTACGAGCAGTACTTC. It yields the protein CASSRRQAGSYEQYF.

This clonotype came up many times. The CDR3 DNA reads TGTGCCAGCAGCCAAGATCCGCTAGGGGGGGGGCAAGAGACCCAGTACTTC. Translating gives CASSQDPLGGGQETQYF. This chain connects TRBV4-2 to TRBJ2-5; perhaps TRBD2 as D (7 bases). The CDR3 totals 17 residues. Germline CDR1 and CDR2: LGHNA and YNFKEQ. Trimming stripped 0 bases from V and 2 bases from J, with 16 bases between.

In its sample, this clonotype was seen many times. The CDR3 region has the DNA TGTGCCAGCAGTTGGGGACAGGGTTTGAGCACCGGGGAGCTGTTTTTT. This translates into CASSWGQGLSTGELFF. The chain combines TRBV6-2 or TRBV6-3 with TRBJ2-2, with 9 bases fitting TRBD1. CDR1 is MNHEY and CDR2 is SVGEGT in the germline V gene. V lost 4 bases, J lost 4 bases, and 7 bases stayed unmatched. The CDR3 runs 16 residues.

This clonotype was counted many times. This sequence joins TRBV20-1 and TRBJ1-5; 7 nucleotides match TRBD1. CDR1 is DFQATT, CDR2 SNEGSKA, per germline (reference sequence). V lost 4 bases, J lost 2 bases, and 11 bases stayed unmatched. CDR3 length: 16 amino acids. The CDR3 region has the DNA TGCAGTGCTAAAGGACAGGAGGGGAGTCGCAATCAGCCCCAGCATTTT. Translating it yields CSAKGQEGSRNQPQHF.

DNA of the CDR3: TGTGCCAGCAGCGTAGATAAGGGGAACACTGAAGCTTTCTTT. This sequence encodes CASSVDKGNTEAFF. This chain uses TRBV9 with TRBJ1-1; no reliable D call. The CDR3 covers 14 residues. V was shortened by 0 bases and J by 1 base, with 7 bases between the two germline ends. Per the germline V gene, CDR1 is SGDLS and CDR2 is YYNGEE.

The chain links TRBV24-1 to TRBJ2-2; 13 bases match TRBD2. Germline V gene lookup returns CDR1 KGHDR and CDR2 SFDVKD. The junction had 7 bases not matched to a gene; V was cut back by 4 bases and J by 6 bases. This CDR3 is built from 17 residues. In DNA, the CDR3 is TGTGCCACCAGTGACACTAGCGGGAGGGCCGGGCCCGGGGAGCTGTTTTTT. This sequence encodes CATSDTSGRAGPGELFF.

The gene calls are TRBV15 and TRBJ2-5; a possible D gene is TRBD1 (6 bases). CDR1 LNHNV and CDR2 YYDKDF come from the germline V gene (reference sequence). Trimming shortened V by 3 bases and J by 4 bases, and 15 bases separated the two germline ends. The CDR3 has 15 residues. CDR3 coding DNA: TGTGCCACCAGCAGTCAAACAGGGTCAGGAGAGACCCAGTACTTC. Protein: CATSSQTGSGETQYF.

This clonotype was picked up many times. This could be a read error, since a much larger clone is one nucleotide away. The conserved phenylalanine or tryptophan is not found at the CDR3 terminus, so this likely reflects a read error. The CDR3 bases are TGTGCCAGCAGCTCCGGAGGGGGGAGCTATGGCTACACCCTC. Translation gives CASSSGGGSYGYTL. J is TRBJ1-2 and V is TRBV7-9; the D gene is possibly TRBD1 (6 bases). The CDR3 has 14 amino acids. Trimming removed 4 bases at V and 4 bases at J, with 13 bases between. Germline values: CDR1 SEHNR, CDR2 FQNEAQ (reference sequence).